Listed below are T cell receptor beta chains from one sample, sequenced in a study of cytomegalovirus exposure and HLA in healthy donors. The repertoire was sequenced with immunoSEQ multiplex PCR; TCRdb's copy has only in-frame clones and lacks some. This repertoire shows some 120,000 clones, 80% found once; its top ten account for over 2.5%. Specimen: PBMCs. These receptors were collected from a male donor in good health and CMV-seronegative. The CDR3 runs from the conserved cysteine through the conserved F or W. The order of the fields is D gene, clone size, J gene, CDR3 length, V gene, CDR3 DNA, CDR3 protein. A D gene is named only where the DNA matches it firmly. Size tells how often a clone was seen (once, few, many) or the class of an expanded clone, and some rows leave it out.

D gene: .; clone size: few; J gene: TRBJ2-3; CDR3 length: 11; V gene: TRBV30; CDR3 DNA: TGTGCCTGGACGGGTGGAGATACGCAGTATTTT; CDR3 protein: CAWTGGDTQYF
D gene: TRBD2; clone size: .; J gene: TRBJ2-7; CDR3 length: 13; V gene: TRBV5-1; CDR3 DNA: TGCGCCAGCAACAGCGGGGCCTCACTCGAGCAGTACTTC; CDR3 protein: CASNSGASLEQYF
D gene: .; clone size: .; J gene: TRBJ1-5; CDR3 length: 13; V gene: TRBV11-2; CDR3 DNA: TGTGCCAGCAGCTTAGCCGGGAATCAGCCCCAGCATTTT; CDR3 protein: CASSLAGNQPQHF
D gene: .; clone size: few; J gene: TRBJ1-1; CDR3 length: 9; V gene: TRBV20-1; CDR3 DNA: TGCAGTGCTAGTAGCGGAGCTTTCTTT; CDR3 protein: CSASSGAFF
D gene: .; clone size: .; J gene: TRBJ1-6; CDR3 length: 15; V gene: TRBV11-2; CDR3 DNA: TGTGCCAGCAGCTTAGACGATAACAGAAATTCACCCCTCCACTTT; CDR3 protein: CASSLDDNRNSPLHF
D gene: .; clone size: .; J gene: TRBJ1-4; CDR3 length: 13; V gene: TRBV7-3; CDR3 DNA: TGTGCCAGCAGCCCCACAACTAATGAAAAACTGTTTTTT; CDR3 protein: CASSPTTNEKLFF
D gene: .; clone size: .; J gene: TRBJ2-1; CDR3 length: 16; V gene: TRBV9; CDR3 DNA: TGTGCCAGCAGCGCCCCCCTAGGAGGCGGGGACAATGAGCAGTTCTTC; CDR3 protein: CASSAPLGGGDNEQFF
D gene: TRBD1; clone size: few; J gene: TRBJ1-1; CDR3 length: 16; V gene: TRBV27; CDR3 DNA: TGTGCCAGCAGTGCCCGGGGACAGGGGGGTCTTACTGAAGCTTTCTTT; CDR3 protein: CASSARGQGGLTEAFF
D gene: TRBD2; clone size: few; J gene: TRBJ2-7; CDR3 length: 14; V gene: TRBV7-9; CDR3 DNA: TGTGCCAGCAGGGCCGGGACTAGCGGTTACGAGCAGTACTTC; CDR3 protein: CASRAGTSGYEQYF
D gene: TRBD1; clone size: once; J gene: TRBJ2-6; CDR3 length: 17; V gene: TRBV9; CDR3 DNA: TGTGCCAGCAGCGCCCGGGACAGAGTCTCTGGGGCCAACGTCCTGACTTTC; CDR3 protein: CASSARDRVSGANVLTF
D gene: TRBD2; clone size: .; J gene: TRBJ2-2; CDR3 length: 14; V gene: TRBV10-1; CDR3 DNA: TGCGCCAGCAGTCTAGCGGCGAACACCGGGGAGCTGTTTTTT; CDR3 protein: CASSLAANTGELFF
D gene: TRBD2; clone size: .; J gene: TRBJ2-3; CDR3 length: 17; V gene: TRBV4-3; CDR3 DNA: TGCGCCAGCAGCCATGCCCTTGGCGGGGGGGCCCCAGATACGCAGTATTTT; CDR3 protein: CASSHALGGGAPDTQYF
D gene: TRBD2; clone size: .; J gene: TRBJ2-1; CDR3 length: 13; V gene: TRBV11-2; CDR3 DNA: TGTGCCAGCAGCTCGGGACTAGCCGATGAGCAGTTCTTC; CDR3 protein: CASSSGLADEQFF
D gene: .; clone size: .; J gene: TRBJ2-3; CDR3 length: 15; V gene: TRBV9; CDR3 DNA: TGTGCCAGCAGCGGATCGGGTCCCCCAAAGGATACGCAGTATTTT; CDR3 protein: CASSGSGPPKDTQYF
D gene: .; clone size: .; J gene: TRBJ1-1; CDR3 length: 16; V gene: TRBV6-6; CDR3 DNA: TGTGCCAGCAACGGACAAGTAGCAGGGGCCAACACTGAAGCTTTCTTT; CDR3 protein: CASNGQVAGANTEAFF
D gene: TRBD1; clone size: .; J gene: TRBJ1-5; CDR3 length: 15; V gene: TRBV5-6; CDR3 DNA: TGTGCCAGCAGCTCGGACAGGGGGTTGGGGCAGCCCCAGCATTTT; CDR3 protein: CASSSDRGLGQPQHF
D gene: TRBD1; clone size: .; J gene: TRBJ1-2; CDR3 length: 15; V gene: TRBV7-9; CDR3 DNA: TGTGCCAGCAGCCCCCGGACAGGGGGCAACTATGGCTACACCTTC; CDR3 protein: CASSPRTGGNYGYTF
D gene: .; clone size: .; J gene: TRBJ1-1; CDR3 length: 13; V gene: TRBV2; CDR3 DNA: TGTGCCAGCTCTGAACAGGGGAACACTGAAGCTTTCTTT; CDR3 protein: CASSEQGNTEAFF
D gene: TRBD2; clone size: .; J gene: TRBJ2-7; CDR3 length: 16; V gene: TRBV5-1; CDR3 DNA: TGCGCCAGCAGCTTAAGGAGCGGGAGAGGGTCCTACGAGCAGTACTTC; CDR3 protein: CASSLRSGRGSYEQYF
D gene: .; clone size: .; J gene: TRBJ2-3; CDR3 length: 13; V gene: TRBV29-1; CDR3 DNA: TGCAGCGTTGGACATCCCCTCACAGATACGCAGTATTTT; CDR3 protein: CSVGHPLTDTQYF
D gene: .; clone size: .; J gene: TRBJ1-2; CDR3 length: 15; V gene: TRBV14; CDR3 DNA: TGTGCCAGCAGCCAAGACATGGCAGGGAACTATGGCTACACCTTC; CDR3 protein: CASSQDMAGNYGYTF
D gene: .; clone size: .; J gene: TRBJ1-5; CDR3 length: 13; V gene: TRBV19; CDR3 DNA: TGTGCCAGTAGTTTGCCAGGGCGGCAGCCCCAGCATTTT; CDR3 protein: CASSLPGRQPQHF
D gene: .; clone size: once; J gene: TRBJ2-5; CDR3 length: 14; V gene: TRBV18; CDR3 DNA: TGTGCCAGCTCACCATGGACAAGCCAAGAGACCCAGTACTTC; CDR3 protein: CASSPWTSQETQYF
D gene: .; clone size: .; J gene: TRBJ1-2; CDR3 length: 14; V gene: TRBV7-9; CDR3 DNA: TGTGCCAGCAGGGTCGGCAGGGGTGACTATGGCTACACCTTC; CDR3 protein: CASRVGRGDYGYTF
D gene: TRBD1; clone size: .; J gene: TRBJ2-2; CDR3 length: 16; V gene: TRBV7-2; CDR3 DNA: TGTGCCAGCAGCCCCGGGACAGGGTTCATCACCGGGGAGCTGTTTTTT; CDR3 protein: CASSPGTGFITGELFF
D gene: .; clone size: .; J gene: TRBJ1-2; CDR3 length: 16; V gene: TRBV5-1; CDR3 DNA: TGCGCCAGCAGCTTGGCCCATCGGGGGGTTGGCTATGGCTACACCTTC; CDR3 protein: CASSLAHRGVGYGYTF